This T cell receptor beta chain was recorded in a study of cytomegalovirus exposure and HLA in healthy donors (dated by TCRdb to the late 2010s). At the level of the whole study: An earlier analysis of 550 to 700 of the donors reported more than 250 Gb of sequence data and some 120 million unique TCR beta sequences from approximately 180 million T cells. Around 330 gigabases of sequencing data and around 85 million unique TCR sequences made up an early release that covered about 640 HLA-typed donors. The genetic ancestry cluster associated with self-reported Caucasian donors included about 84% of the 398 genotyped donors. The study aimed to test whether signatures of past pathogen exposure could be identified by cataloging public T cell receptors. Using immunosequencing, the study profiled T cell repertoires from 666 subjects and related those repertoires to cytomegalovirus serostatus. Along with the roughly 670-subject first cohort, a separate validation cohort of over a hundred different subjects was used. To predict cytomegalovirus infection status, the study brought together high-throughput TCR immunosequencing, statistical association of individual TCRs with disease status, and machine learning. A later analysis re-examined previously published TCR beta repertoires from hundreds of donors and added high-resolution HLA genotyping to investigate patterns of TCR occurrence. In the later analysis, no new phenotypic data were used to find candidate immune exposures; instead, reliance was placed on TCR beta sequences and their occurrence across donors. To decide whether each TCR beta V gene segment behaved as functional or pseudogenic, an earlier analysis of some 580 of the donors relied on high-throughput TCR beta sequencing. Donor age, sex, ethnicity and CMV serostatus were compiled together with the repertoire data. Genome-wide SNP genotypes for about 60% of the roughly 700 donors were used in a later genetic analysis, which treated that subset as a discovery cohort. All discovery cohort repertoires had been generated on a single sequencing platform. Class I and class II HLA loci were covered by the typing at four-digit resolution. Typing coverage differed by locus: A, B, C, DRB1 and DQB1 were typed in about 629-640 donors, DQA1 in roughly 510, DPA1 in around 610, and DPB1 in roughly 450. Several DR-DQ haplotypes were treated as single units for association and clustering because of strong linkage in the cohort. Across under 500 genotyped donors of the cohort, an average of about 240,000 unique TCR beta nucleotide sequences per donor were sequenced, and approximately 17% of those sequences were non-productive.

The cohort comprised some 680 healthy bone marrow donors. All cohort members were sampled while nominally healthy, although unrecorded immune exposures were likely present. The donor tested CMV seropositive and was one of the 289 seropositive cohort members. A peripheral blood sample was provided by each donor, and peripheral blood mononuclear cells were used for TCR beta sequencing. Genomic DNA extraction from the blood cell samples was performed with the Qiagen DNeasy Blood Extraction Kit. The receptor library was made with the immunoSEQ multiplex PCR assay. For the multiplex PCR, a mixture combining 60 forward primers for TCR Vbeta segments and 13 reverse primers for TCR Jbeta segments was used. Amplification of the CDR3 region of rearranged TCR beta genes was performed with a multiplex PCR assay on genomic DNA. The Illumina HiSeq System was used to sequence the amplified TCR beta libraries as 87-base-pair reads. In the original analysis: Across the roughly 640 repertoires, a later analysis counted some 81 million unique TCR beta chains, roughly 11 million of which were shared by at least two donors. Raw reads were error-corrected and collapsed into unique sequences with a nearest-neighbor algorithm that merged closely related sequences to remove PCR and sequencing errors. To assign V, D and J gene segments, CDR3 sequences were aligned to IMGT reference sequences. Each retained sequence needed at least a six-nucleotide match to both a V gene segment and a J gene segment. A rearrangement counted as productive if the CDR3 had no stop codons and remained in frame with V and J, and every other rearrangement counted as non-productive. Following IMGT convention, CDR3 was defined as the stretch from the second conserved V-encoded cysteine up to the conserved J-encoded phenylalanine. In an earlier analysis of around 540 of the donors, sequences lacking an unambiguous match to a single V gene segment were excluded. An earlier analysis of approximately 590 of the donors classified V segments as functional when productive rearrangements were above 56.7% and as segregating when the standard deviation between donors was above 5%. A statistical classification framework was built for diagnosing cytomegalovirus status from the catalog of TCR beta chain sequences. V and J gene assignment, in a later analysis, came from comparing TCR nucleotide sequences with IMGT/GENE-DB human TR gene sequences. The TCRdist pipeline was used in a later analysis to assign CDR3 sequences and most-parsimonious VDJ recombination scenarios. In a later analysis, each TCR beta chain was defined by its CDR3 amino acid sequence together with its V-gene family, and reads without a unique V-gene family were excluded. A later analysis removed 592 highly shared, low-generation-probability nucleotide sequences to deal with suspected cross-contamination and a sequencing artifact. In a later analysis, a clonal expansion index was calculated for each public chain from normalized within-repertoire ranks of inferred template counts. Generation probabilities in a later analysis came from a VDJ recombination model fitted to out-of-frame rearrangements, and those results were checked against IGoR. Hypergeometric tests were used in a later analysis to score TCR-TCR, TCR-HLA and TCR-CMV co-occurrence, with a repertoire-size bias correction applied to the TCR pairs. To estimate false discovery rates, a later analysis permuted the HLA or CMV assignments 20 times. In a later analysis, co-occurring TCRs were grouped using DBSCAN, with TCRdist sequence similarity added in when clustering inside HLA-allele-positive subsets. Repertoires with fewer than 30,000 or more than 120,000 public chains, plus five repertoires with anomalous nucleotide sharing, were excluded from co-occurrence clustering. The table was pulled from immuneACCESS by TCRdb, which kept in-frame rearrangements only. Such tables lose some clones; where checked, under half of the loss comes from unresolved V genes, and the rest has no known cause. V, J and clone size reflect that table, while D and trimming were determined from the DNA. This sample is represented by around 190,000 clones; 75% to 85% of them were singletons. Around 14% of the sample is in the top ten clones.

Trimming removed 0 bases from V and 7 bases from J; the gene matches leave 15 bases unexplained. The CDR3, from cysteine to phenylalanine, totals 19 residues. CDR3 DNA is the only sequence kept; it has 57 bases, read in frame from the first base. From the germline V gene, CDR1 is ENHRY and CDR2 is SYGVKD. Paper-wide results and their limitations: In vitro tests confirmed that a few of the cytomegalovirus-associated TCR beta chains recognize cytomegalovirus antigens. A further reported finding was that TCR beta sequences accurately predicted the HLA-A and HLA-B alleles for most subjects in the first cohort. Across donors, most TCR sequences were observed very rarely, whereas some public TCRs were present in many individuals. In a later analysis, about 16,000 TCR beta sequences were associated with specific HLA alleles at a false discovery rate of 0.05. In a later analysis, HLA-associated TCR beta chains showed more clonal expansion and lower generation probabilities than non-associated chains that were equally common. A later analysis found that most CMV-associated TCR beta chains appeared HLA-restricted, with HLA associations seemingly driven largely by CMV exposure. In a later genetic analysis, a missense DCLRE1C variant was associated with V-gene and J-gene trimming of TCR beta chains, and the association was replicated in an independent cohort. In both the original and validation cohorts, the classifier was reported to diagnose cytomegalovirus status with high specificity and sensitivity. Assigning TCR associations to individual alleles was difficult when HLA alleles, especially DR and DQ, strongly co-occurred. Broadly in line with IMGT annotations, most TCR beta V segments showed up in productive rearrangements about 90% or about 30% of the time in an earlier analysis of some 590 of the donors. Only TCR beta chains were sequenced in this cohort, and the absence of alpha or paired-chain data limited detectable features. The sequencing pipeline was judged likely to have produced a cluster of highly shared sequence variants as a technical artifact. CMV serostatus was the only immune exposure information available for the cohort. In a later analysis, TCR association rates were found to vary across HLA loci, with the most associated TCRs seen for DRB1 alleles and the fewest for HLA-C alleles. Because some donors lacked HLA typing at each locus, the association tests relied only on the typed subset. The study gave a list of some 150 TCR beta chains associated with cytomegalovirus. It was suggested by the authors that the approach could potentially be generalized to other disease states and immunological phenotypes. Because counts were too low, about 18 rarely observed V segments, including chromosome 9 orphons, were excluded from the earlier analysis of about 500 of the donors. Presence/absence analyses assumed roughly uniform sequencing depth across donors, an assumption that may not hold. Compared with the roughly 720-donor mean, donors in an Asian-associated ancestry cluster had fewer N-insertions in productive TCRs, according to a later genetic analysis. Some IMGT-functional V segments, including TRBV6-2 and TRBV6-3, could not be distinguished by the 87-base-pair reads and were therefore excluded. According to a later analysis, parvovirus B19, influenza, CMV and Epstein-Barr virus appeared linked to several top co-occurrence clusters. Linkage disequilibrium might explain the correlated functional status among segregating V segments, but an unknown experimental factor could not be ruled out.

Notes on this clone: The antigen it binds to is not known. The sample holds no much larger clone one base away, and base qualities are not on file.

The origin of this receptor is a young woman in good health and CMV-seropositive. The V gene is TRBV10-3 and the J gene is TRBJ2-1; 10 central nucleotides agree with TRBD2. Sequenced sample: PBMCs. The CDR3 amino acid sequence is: CAISESTRASGRGSNEQFF. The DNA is TGTGCCATCAGTGAGTCGACTCGGGCTAGCGGGAGAGGAAGTAATGAGCAGTTCTTC.